The 28 T cell receptor beta chains presented below share a single source sample, sequenced in a study of T cells in Graves' hyperthyroidism and ophthalmopathy. The CDR3 regions of TCR beta were amplified from RNA transcripts. Using the HTBI primer set, a first-round RT-PCR was run on the TCR CDR3. TCRdb analysed the multiplex PCR reads with MiXCR anew, one entry per CDR3 protein. This repertoire shows about 500,000 distinct CDR3 sequences, roughly 17% found once; its top ten account for 17%. The specimen was blood. Every receptor here comes from a woman between 18 and 29 years old with Graves' ophthalmopathy.

This clonotype was counted between two and nine times. Sequence at one end of the junction differs from germline and may be a read error. The chain couples TRBV12-3 or TRBV12-4 to TRBJ2-1; 7 bases line up with TRBD1. This CDR3 has 15 amino acids. CDR3 protein: CASSLGQGSFNEQSF. DNA of the CDR3: TGTGCCAGCAGTTTAGGACAGGGAAGTTTCAATGAGCAGTCCTTC.

This clonotype has more than one count but fewer than ten. This sequence joins TRBV4-2 and TRBJ2-2; D is perhaps TRBD2 (5 bases). The germline V and J ends were trimmed by 2 bases and 1 base, with 11 bases remaining between them. The germline gives CDR1 LGHNA, CDR2 YNFKEQ. The CDR3 is 16 residues long. The CDR3 bases are TGTGCCAGCAGCCAAAGTGAGGCGGGGAACACCGGGGAGCTGTTTTTT. The encoded protein is CASSQSEAGNTGELFF.

This clonotype was counted many times. The chain recombines TRBV28 with TRBJ2-7; 10 bases fit TRBD2. V was pared by 6 bases and J by 7 bases, with 12 bases of the junction left unmatched. CDR3 length equals 15 residues. Germline V gene data show CDR1 as MDHEN and CDR2 as SYDVKM. DNA for the CDR3: TGTGCCAGCAGCCGGCCGGGACTAGCGTCGGGGGAGCAGTACTTC. Its translation is CASSRPGLASGEQYF.

This clonotype was found many times. This sequence joins TRBV7-3 and TRBJ2-1; 10 nucleotides match TRBD2. The J segment lost 5 bases and the V segment lost 5 bases, leaving 6 bases of the junction unmatched. This CDR3 contains 15 residues. The germline V gene has CDR1 SGHTA and CDR2 FQGTGA. The CDR3 region has the DNA TGTGCCAGCAGCCCTAGCGGGAGCCAACACAATGAGCAGTTCTTC. Protein: CASSPSGSQHNEQFF.

In regard to this clonotype: A single base separates this from a much larger clone, so it may be a read error. In DNA, the CDR3 is TGTGCCAGCAGTTTAGAGGTGGGCAGCAATAAGCCCCAGCATTTT. Amino acids: CASSLEVGSNKPQHF. The rearrangement links TRBV27 to TRBJ1-5; D ambiguous. Germline lookup yields CDR1 MNHEY and CDR2 SMNVEV (reference sequence). The CDR3 spans 15 residues.

Remarks on this clonotype: A much larger clone differs by one base, so this may be a read error. The V call is TRBV28, the J call TRBJ2-1; 8 bases fit TRBD1. This CDR3 has 16 residues. Germline V CDR1 and CDR2: MDHEN, SYDVKM. The CDR3 here is CVSRIYGTGPNNEQFF. CDR3 coding DNA: TGTGTCAGCAGGATATACGGGACAGGCCCGAACAATGAGCAGTTCTTC. Drawing the rest from reference TRBV28 and TRBJ2-1, the complete variable domain is DVKVTQSSRYLVKRTGEKVFLECVQDMDHENMFWYRQDPGLGLRLIYFSYDVKMKEKGDIPEGYSVSREKKERFSLILESASTNQTSMYLCVSRIYGTGPNNEQFFGPGTRLTVL.

The chain has TRBV4-3 and TRBJ2-1; 12 bases line up with TRBD2. With V trimmed by 0 bases and J by 5 bases, 5 bases remained unmatched. Germline V lookup: CDR1 LGHNA, CDR2 YSLEER. This CDR3 region has 17 residues. CDR3 residues: CASSQDPASGRDNEQFF. CDR3 bases: TGCGCCAGCAGCCAAGATCCCGCTAGCGGGAGGGACAATGAGCAGTTCTTC.

This clonotype was detected many times. The chain combines TRBV12-3 or TRBV12-4 with TRBJ2-7; D is uncertain. Deletions cut 3 bases from V and 3 bases from J, with 15 bases between. The CDR3 is made up of 15 amino acids. CDR3 residues: CASSFAASKHYEQYF. The CDR3 region has the DNA TGTGCCAGCAGTTTTGCGGCTAGTAAGCACTACGAGCAGTACTTC.

This clonotype has a count of ten or more. The chain couples TRBV5-1 to TRBJ1-1; D call uncertain. Trimming took 5 bases from V and 0 from J, leaving 17 bases between them. CDR1 SGHRS and CDR2 YFSETQ come from the germline V gene. The CDR3 spans 16 residues. The DNA for the CDR3 is TGCGCCAGCAGTAGGGCCAGGATGGAACTGAACACTGAAGCTTTCTTT. Encoded protein: CASSRARMELNTEAFF.

The chain has TRBV7-9 and TRBJ1-2, with a tentative D call TRBD1 (5 bases). V shed 5 bases and J shed 3 bases, with 19 bases lying between them. The germline CDR1 and CDR2 sequences are SEHNR and FQNEAQ (reference sequence). This CDR3 is built from 16 residues. This chain's CDR3 is CASSDSFLRGDYGYTF. In nucleotides, the CDR3 is TGTGCCAGCAGCGACAGCTTTTTGCGGGGAGACTATGGCTACACCTTC.

This clonotype was observed at least ten times. The chain couples TRBV6-1 to TRBJ1-2; D remains ambiguous. Trimming removed 5 bases at V and 0 bases at J, with 19 bases between. CDR3 size: 17 residues. CDR1 and CDR2 from the germline V gene are MNHNS and SASEGT. CDR3 sequence (DNA): TGTGCCAGCAGTTACGACCCTTATAGGAGCTCTAACTATGGCTACACCTTC. Translation gives CASSYDPYRSSNYGYTF.

At least ten counts were recorded for this clonotype. The rearrangement uses TRBV6-2 or TRBV6-3 and TRBJ2-5; the D gene could be TRBD1 or TRBD2 (5 bases each). V lost 1 base and J lost 4, with 16 bases in between. The V gene's germline CDR1 is MNHEY and CDR2 SVGEGT. This CDR3 has 16 amino acids. For the CDR3, the DNA is TGTGCCAGCAGTTACTACCGGGACCCAGCGCGAGAGACCCAGTACTTC. Its protein product is CASSYYRDPARETQYF.

This clonotype came up a few times. The chain is built from TRBV30 and TRBJ2-6; 10 bases match TRBD1. Germline V lookup: CDR1 GTSNPN, CDR2 SVGIG (reference sequence). The CDR3 is made up of 16 amino acids. V lost 2 bases, J lost 0 bases, and 1 base stayed unmatched. The CDR3 loop reads CAWSRTGGSGANVLTF. CDR3 DNA sequence: TGTGCCTGGAGTAGGACAGGGGGCTCTGGGGCCAACGTCCTGACTTTC.

This clonotype was observed a handful of times. The chain uses TRBV28 and TRBJ1-1; TRBD1 matches 7 bases. J was trimmed by 11 bases and V by 6 bases; bases with no gene match: 12. The CDR3 totals 13 residues. In germline, CDR1 is MDHEN, CDR2 SYDVKM. The CDR3 reads CASSPPDRVDAFF. The CDR3 bases are TGTGCCAGCAGCCCCCCCGACAGGGTTGACGCTTTCTTT. Full variable domain (remainder filled in from reference TRBV28 and TRBJ1-1): DVKVTQSSRYLVKRTGEKVFLECVQDMDHENMFWYRQDPGLGLRLIYFSYDVKMKEKGDIPEGYSVSREKKERFSLILESASTNQTSMYLCASSPPDRVDAFFGQGTRLTVV.

In this sample, this clonotype turned up many times. The chain carries TRBV5-1 and TRBJ2-7; 9 bases map to TRBD1. V lost 7 bases to trimming and J lost 5 bases; unmatched junction nucleotides: 10. Germline V lookup: CDR1 SGHRS, CDR2 YFSETQ. The CDR3 runs to 14 residues. Here the CDR3 reads CASGRSDRGNEQYF. The CDR3 region has the DNA TGCGCCAGCGGCCGATCTGACAGGGGGAACGAGCAGTACTTC.

The chain employs TRBV29-1 and TRBJ1-2, with no clear D. The V and J ends lost 3 bases and 5 bases respectively, with 10 bases between them. CDR3 length: 12 amino acids. The germline V gene has CDR1 SQVTM and CDR2 ANQGSEA. The CDR3 is CSVEGEAYGYTF. CDR3 sequence (DNA): TGCAGCGTTGAGGGAGAGGCTTATGGCTACACCTTC.

This clonotype was seen many times. The V gene is TRBV12-3 or TRBV12-4, the J gene TRBJ1-1; D possibly corresponds to TRBD1 (5 bases). V was shortened by 3 bases and J by 6 bases, with 17 bases between the two germline ends. CDR3 length: 15 amino acids. This chain's CDR3 is CASSLVRDLGPEAFF. The CDR3 nucleotides read TGTGCCAGCAGTTTGGTTAGGGACCTCGGCCCTGAAGCTTTCTTT.

This clonotype was picked up a small number of times. The chain couples TRBV6-1 to TRBJ2-3; 14 bases are shared with TRBD2. After removal of 5 bases from V and 13 bases from J, the junction contained 8 bases not matched to a gene. Germline values: CDR1 MNHNS, CDR2 SASEGT. CDR3 length: 14 amino acids. The CDR3 sequence: CASSSGTSGSREYF. The DNA for the CDR3 is TGTGCCAGCAGTTCCGGGACTAGCGGGAGTCGCGAGTATTTT.

The genes are TRBV3-1 and TRBJ2-6; perhaps TRBD2 as D (5 bases). Germline loops: CDR1 LGHDT, CDR2 YNNKEL (reference sequence). CDR3 length equals 18 residues. Deletions cut 4 bases from V and 0 bases from J, with 16 bases between. For the CDR3, the DNA is TGTGCCAGCAGCCGGGTAGGAGGAATTGGCTCTGGGGCCAACGTCCTGACTTTC. Translated: CASSRVGGIGSGANVLTF.

The V gene is TRBV19, the J gene TRBJ2-1, with D possibly TRBD2 on 6 matching bases. In germline, CDR1 is LNHDA, CDR2 SQIVND (reference sequence). The CDR3 runs 13 residues. The ends were cut back, 6 bases at V and 5 bases at J, with 11 bases in the middle. CDR3 coding DNA: TGTGCCAGTAGGATGACGGGAGACAATGAGCAGTTCTTC. Translation gives CASRMTGDNEQFF.

This clonotype was picked up many times. The V and J genes are TRBV2 and TRBJ2-3; tentative D call: TRBD2 (5 bases). Trimming shortened V by 7 bases and J by 0 bases, and 17 bases separated the two germline ends. The CDR3 covers 16 residues. Per germline, CDR1 SNHLY and CDR2 FYNNEI. The CDR3 spells CASTEEPYPSTDTQYF. The CDR3 nucleotides are TGTGCCAGCACGGAGGAGCCATACCCAAGCACAGATACGCAGTATTTT.

This clonotype was detected a few times. J is TRBJ2-7 and V is TRBV9, with TRBD2 matching over 8 bases. The CDR3 has 14 amino acids. Germline V gene sequence: CDR1 SGDLS, CDR2 YYNGEE. J lost 7 bases, V lost 4 bases, and 10 bases had no gene match. CDR3 nucleotide sequence: TGTGCCAGCAGCCCACAAGCGGGAGAGGGGGAGCAGTACTTC. Amino acids: CASSPQAGEGEQYF.

The rearrangement links TRBV27 to TRBJ2-5; D gene uncertain. The length of the CDR3 is 15 residues. Germline V gives CDR1 MNHEY, CDR2 SMNVEV (reference sequence). V was pared by 4 bases and J by 5 bases, with 17 bases between. The CDR3 sequence is CASSSPRELRETQYF. As DNA, the CDR3 is TGTGCCAGCAGTTCCCCCCGTGAGCTCAGGGAGACCCAGTACTTC.

This clonotype was seen ten or more times. The rearrangement links TRBV7-6 to TRBJ2-7, with D maybe TRBD2 (5 bases). The CDR3 extends over 13 amino acids. The germline gives CDR1 SGHVS, CDR2 FNYEAQ. V shed 2 bases and J shed 5 bases, with 10 bases lying between them. CDR3 in DNA: TGTGCCAGCAGCTTATCAAAGGGAGACGAGCAGTACTTC. Its protein is CASSLSKGDEQYF.

The chain has TRBV28 and TRBJ2-3; no reliable D call. The CDR3 runs to 12 residues. Looked up from germline, CDR1 is MDHEN and CDR2 is SYDVKM. Trimming removed 1 base at V and 9 bases at J, with 8 bases between. CDR3 DNA: TGTGCCAGCAGTTTATCCCCAGGAACGCAGTATTTT. It is translated as CASSLSPGTQYF.

This clonotype was detected many times. The rearrangement links TRBV28 to TRBJ2-7, with D unresolved. This CDR3 has 13 amino acids. V was cut by 5 bases and J by 4 bases, with 12 bases left in between. CDR1 is MDHEN, CDR2 SYDVKM, per germline. The CDR3 DNA is TGTGCCAGCAGTCTGGGGATGTCTTACGAGCAGTACTTC. Encoded protein: CASSLGMSYEQYF.

Regarding this clonotype: A much larger clone sits a single nucleotide away, making a read error possible. V usage is TRBV20-1 and J usage is TRBJ2-1; the match to TRBD1 covers 8 bases. Germline CDR1 reads DFQATT; CDR2 reads SNEGSKA (reference sequence). The V segment lost 8 bases and the J segment 3 bases; nucleotides outside the gene matches: 9. CDR3 length equals 14 residues. CDR3 in DNA: TGCAGTACTACCCCAGGGGGCTACTACAATGAGCAGTTCTTC. Protein sequence: CSTTPGGYYNEQFF.

The V and J genes are TRBV5-5 and TRBJ2-2; the D gene is possibly TRBD1 (6 bases). Trimming pared 0 bases from V and 7 bases from J, leaving 13 bases between. CDR3 size: 15 residues. Germline CDR1 is SGHKS and CDR2 is YYEKEE (reference sequence). CDR3 amino acids: CASSLVQGIGGELFF. CDR3 nucleotide sequence: TGTGCCAGCAGCTTGGTCCAGGGGATCGGCGGGGAGCTGTTTTTT.